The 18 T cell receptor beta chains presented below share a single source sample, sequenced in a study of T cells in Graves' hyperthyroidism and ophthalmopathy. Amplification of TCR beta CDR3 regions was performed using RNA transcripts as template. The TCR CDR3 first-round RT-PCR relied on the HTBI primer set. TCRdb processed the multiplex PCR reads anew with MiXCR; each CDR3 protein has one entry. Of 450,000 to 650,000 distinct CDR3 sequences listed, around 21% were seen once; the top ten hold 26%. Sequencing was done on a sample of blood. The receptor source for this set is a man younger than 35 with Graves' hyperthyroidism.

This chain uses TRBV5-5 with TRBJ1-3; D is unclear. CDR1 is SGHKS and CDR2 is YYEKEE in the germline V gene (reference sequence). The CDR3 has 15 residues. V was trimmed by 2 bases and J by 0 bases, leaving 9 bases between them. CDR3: CASSFGPSSGNTIYF. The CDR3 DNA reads TGTGCCAGCAGCTTCGGTCCGAGCTCTGGAAACACCATATATTTT.

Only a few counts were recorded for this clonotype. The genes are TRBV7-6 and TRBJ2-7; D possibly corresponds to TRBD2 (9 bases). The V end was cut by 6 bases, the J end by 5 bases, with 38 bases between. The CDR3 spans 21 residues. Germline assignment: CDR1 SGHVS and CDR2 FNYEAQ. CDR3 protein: CASRRTRQGPDGRGGLDEQYF. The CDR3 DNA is TGTGCCAGCAGACGCACACGACAGGGGCCAGATGGGCGGGGGGGCCTCGACGAGCAGTACTTC. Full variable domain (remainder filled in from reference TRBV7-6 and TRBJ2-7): GAGVSQSPRYKVTKRGQDVALRCDPISGHVSLYWYRQALGQGPEFLTYFNYEAQQDKSGLPNDRFSAERPEGSISTLTIQRTEQRDSAMYRCASRRTRQGPDGRGGLDEQYFGPGTRLTVT.

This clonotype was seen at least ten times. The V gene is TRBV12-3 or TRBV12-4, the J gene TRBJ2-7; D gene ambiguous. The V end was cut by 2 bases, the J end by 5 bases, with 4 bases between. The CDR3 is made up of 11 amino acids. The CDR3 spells CASSLQDEQYF. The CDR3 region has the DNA TGTGCCAGCAGTTTACAAGACGAGCAGTACTTC.

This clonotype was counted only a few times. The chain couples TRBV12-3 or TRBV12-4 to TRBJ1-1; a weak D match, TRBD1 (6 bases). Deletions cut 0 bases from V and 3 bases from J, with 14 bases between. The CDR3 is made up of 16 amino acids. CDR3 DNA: TGTGCCAGCAGTTTAGCCGACGGACAGCTTTACACTGAAGCTTTCTTT. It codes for CASSLADGQLYTEAFF.

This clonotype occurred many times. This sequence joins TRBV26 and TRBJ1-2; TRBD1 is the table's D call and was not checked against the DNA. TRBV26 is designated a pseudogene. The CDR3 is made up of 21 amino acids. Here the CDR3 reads CASSSLRDTLIKSRGSDRYTF. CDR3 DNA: TGTGCCAGCAGTTCACTCCGGGACACCCTGATTAAAAGCCGGGGCTCGGATCGCTACACCTTC.

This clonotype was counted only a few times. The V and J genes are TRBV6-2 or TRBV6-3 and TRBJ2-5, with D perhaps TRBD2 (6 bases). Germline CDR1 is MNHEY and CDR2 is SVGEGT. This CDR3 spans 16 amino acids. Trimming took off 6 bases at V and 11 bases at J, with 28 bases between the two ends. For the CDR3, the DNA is TGTGCCAGCAGACCGGCCCCCAGGGCGTCGGGGGTTTCTCAGTACTTC. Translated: CASRPAPRASGVSQYF.

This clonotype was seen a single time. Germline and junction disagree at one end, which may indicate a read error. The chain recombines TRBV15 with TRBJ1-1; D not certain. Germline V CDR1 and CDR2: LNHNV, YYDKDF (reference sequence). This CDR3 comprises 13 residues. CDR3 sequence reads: CATIRDLVTEAFF. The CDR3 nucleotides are TGTGCCACCATCAGAGATCTTGTCACTGAAGCTTTCTTT.

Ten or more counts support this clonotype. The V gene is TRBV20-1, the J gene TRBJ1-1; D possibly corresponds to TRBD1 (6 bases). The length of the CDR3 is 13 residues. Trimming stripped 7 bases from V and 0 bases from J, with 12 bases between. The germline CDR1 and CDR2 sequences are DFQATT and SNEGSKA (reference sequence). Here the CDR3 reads CSGEDRLNTEAFF. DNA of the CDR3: TGCAGTGGGGAGGACAGATTGAACACTGAAGCTTTCTTT.

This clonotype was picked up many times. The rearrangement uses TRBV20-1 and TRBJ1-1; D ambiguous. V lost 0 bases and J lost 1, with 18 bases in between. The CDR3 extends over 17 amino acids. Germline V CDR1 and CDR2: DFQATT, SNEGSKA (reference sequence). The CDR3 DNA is TGCAGTGCTAGAGATCCTGCAGCATATAGTCCGAACACTGAAGCTTTCTTT. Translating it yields CSARDPAAYSPNTEAFF.

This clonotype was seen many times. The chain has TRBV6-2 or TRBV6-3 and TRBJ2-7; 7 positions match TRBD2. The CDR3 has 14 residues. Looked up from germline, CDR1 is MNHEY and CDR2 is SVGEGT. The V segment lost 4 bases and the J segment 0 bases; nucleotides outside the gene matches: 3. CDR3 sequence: CASSSGGSSYEQYF. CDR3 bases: TGTGCCAGCAGTTCCGGGGGGTCCTCCTACGAGCAGTACTTC.

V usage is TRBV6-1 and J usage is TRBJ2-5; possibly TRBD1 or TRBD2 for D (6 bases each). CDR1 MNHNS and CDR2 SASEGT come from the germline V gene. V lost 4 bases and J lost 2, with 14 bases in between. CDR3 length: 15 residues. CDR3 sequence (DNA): TGTGCCAGCAGTGGGGGGGCAGGCGAACAAGAGACCCAGTACTTC. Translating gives CASSGGAGEQETQYF.

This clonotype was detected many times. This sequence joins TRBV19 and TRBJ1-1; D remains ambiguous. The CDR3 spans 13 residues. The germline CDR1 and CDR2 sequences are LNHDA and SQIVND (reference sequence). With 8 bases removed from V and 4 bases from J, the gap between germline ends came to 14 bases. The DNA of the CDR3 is TGTGCCAGTCGATGGGATACGGGCACTGAAGCTTTCTTT. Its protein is CASRWDTGTEAFF.

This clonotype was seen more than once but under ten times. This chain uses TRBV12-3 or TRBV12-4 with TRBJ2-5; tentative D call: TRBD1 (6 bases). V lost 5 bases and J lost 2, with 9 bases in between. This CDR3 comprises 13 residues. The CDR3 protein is CASSKTGQETQYF. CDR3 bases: TGTGCCAGCAGTAAGACAGGTCAAGAGACCCAGTACTTC.

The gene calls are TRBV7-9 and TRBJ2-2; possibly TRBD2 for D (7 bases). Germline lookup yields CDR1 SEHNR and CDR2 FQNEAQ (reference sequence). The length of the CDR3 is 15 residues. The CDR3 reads CVAGGGASNTGELFF. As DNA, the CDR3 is TGTGTGGCTGGGGGGGGGGCATCGAACACCGGGGAGCTGTTTTTT.

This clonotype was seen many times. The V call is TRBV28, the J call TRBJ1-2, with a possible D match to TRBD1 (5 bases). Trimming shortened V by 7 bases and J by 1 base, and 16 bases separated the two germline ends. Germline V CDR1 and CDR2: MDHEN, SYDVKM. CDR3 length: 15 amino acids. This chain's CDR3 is CASTTVGGHNYGYTF. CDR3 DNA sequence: TGTGCCAGCACCACCGTGGGAGGACATAACTATGGCTACACCTTC.

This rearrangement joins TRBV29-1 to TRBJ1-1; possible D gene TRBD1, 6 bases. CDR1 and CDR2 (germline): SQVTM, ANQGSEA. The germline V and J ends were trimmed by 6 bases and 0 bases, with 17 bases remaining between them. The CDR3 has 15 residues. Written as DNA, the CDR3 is TGCAGCGTCGGGCCCCAGGGGACGGTGAACACTGAAGCTTTCTTT. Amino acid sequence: CSVGPQGTVNTEAFF.

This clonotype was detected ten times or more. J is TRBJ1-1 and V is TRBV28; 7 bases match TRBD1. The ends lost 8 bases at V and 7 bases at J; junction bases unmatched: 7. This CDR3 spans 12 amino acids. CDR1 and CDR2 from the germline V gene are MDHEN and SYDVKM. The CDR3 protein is CASPNQGGEAFF. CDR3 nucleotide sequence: TGTGCCAGCCCCAACCAGGGGGGTGAAGCTTTCTTT.

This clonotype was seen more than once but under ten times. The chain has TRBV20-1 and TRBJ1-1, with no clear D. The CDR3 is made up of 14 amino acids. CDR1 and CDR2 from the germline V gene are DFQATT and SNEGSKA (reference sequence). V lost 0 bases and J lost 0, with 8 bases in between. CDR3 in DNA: TGCAGTGCTAGAGATCGGGTCGTGAACACTGAAGCTTTCTTT. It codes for CSARDRVVNTEAFF.